What follows are 30 T cell receptor beta chains derived from one specimen sequenced in a study of OX40 agonist ivuxolimab in advanced cancers. Profiling relied on immunoSEQ multiplex PCR, and the TCRdb table lists in-frame clones only, not all of them. The table has fewer than 85,000 clones, roughly 78% seen once. The sequencing used CD4+ or CD8+ T cells sorted from blood, collected in a trial of the OX40 agonist ivuxolimab. These TCRs come from an adult with an advanced solid tumor such as melanoma, head and neck, liver or kidney cancer.

This chain links TRBV6-6 with TRBJ1-2; 8 bases agree with TRBD1. The CDR3 length is 15 residues. With V trimmed by 5 bases and J by 4 bases, 9 bases remained unmatched. Germline V gives CDR1 MNHNY, CDR2 SVGAGI (reference sequence). The CDR3 DNA reads TGTGCCAGCAGTCTCCGTGGACAGGGAGTCTATGGCTACACCTTC. This encodes CASSLRGQGVYGYTF.

V is TRBV19 and J is TRBJ1-6; 7 bases match TRBD1. V was pared by 3 bases and J by 6 bases, with 5 bases of the junction left unmatched. This CDR3 has 15 amino acids. Germline V gives CDR1 LNHDA, CDR2 SQIVND (reference sequence). For the CDR3, the DNA is TGTGCCAGTAGTATGGACAGGAGTGGTAATTCACCCCTCCACTTT. Protein product: CASSMDRSGNSPLHF. Supplemented by reference TRBV19 and TRBJ1-6, the full variable domain reads DGGITQSPKYLFRKEGQNVTLSCEQNLNHDAMYWYRQDPGQGLRLIYYSQIVNDFQKGDIAEGYSVSREKKESFPLTVTSAQKNPTAFYLCASSMDRSGNSPLHFGNGTRLTVT.

In DNA, the CDR3 is TGTGCCAGCAGTTTAACGAGTAGTTACAATGAGCAGTTCTTC. It is translated as CASSLTSSYNEQFF. This chain joins TRBV28 and TRBJ2-1; no clear D. Trimming removed 2 bases at V and 4 bases at J, with 9 bases between. This CDR3 is built from 14 residues. Per germline, CDR1 MDHEN and CDR2 SYDVKM.

The count of this clone is one. The V and J genes are TRBV30 and TRBJ1-4; D remains ambiguous. The germline gives CDR1 GTSNPN, CDR2 SVGIG (reference sequence). There are 16 residues in the CDR3. Trimming took off 1 base at V and 2 bases at J, with 14 bases between the two ends. The CDR3 reads CAWSARRMATNEKLFF. In nucleotides, the CDR3 is TGTGCCTGGAGTGCCCGACGGATGGCGACTAATGAAAAACTGTTTTTT.

The chain couples TRBV2 to TRBJ1-3; TRBD1 agrees at 10 bases. V shed 7 bases and J 4 bases; nucleotides not matched to a gene: 19. The V gene's germline CDR1 is SNHLY and CDR2 FYNNEI. This CDR3 is 19 amino acids long. The CDR3 is CASTRGRDRGRLGGNTIYF. The DNA for the CDR3 is TGTGCCAGCACTCGGGGCCGGGACAGGGGAAGGTTGGGCGGAAACACCATATATTTT.

The chain is built from TRBV9 and TRBJ1-2; D might be TRBD1 (5 bases). This CDR3 has 15 residues. V shed 3 bases and J shed 0 bases, with 12 bases lying between them. Germline CDR1 SGDLS, CDR2 YYNGEE. The DNA for the CDR3 is TGTGCCAGCAGCGCCGAAGGGGCCACTAACTATGGCTACACCTTC. It yields the protein CASSAEGATNYGYTF.

This clone has at least ten counts. The chain links TRBV4-3 to TRBJ1-6, with D unresolved. CDR1 LGHNA and CDR2 YSLEER come from the germline V gene. Trimming removed 1 base from V and 7 bases from J, with 11 bases in between. This CDR3 is built from 15 residues. The CDR3 loop is CASSQGGGRNSPLHF. The CDR3 DNA sequence: TGCGCCAGCAGCCAAGGCGGCGGTCGGAATTCACCCCTCCACTTT.

The rearrangement joins TRBV4-2 to TRBJ2-7; D may be TRBD1 (5 bases). In germline, CDR1 is LGHNA, CDR2 YNFKEQ. V was pared by 1 base and J by 3 bases, with 22 bases between. The CDR3 consists of 18 residues. The CDR3 here is CASSQGGLRAFWGYEQYF. CDR3 nucleotides: TGTGCCAGCAGCCAAGGTGGGCTCAGGGCCTTTTGGGGCTACGAGCAGTACTTC.

The chain is built from TRBV19 and TRBJ2-4; D may correspond to TRBD1 or TRBD2 (5 bases each). CDR1 and CDR2 (germline): LNHDA, SQIVND (reference sequence). This CDR3 is 17 amino acids long. V lost 3 bases and J 0 bases, leaving 15 bases between the germline ends. The CDR3 DNA reads TGTGCCAGTAGTATCCCCCGGGACGAGGGAGCCAAAAACATTCAGTACTTC. Encoded protein: CASSIPRDEGAKNIQYF.

The rearrangement joins TRBV11-2 to TRBJ1-2, with D possibly being TRBD1 (5 bases). The CDR3 runs 16 residues. V lost 2 bases and J lost 1, with 14 bases in between. CDR1 SGHAT and CDR2 FQNNGV come from the germline V gene. CDR3 residues: CASSLFITGVNYGYTF. The CDR3 bases are TGTGCCAGCAGCTTATTTATCACAGGAGTTAACTATGGCTACACCTTC.

The chain links TRBV5-6 to TRBJ1-1; 7 nucleotides line up with TRBD1. The CDR3 runs to 13 residues. V shed 5 bases, J shed 4 bases, and the junction held 5 bases outside the gene matches. Germline assignment: CDR1 SGHDT and CDR2 YYEEEE. The CDR3 sequence: CASRHRGATEAFF. The CDR3 DNA sequence: TGTGCCAGCAGGCACAGGGGCGCCACTGAAGCTTTCTTT.

This clone was seen a few times. This sequence joins TRBV2 and TRBJ2-3, with 7 bases lining up with TRBD1. The CDR3 extends over 13 amino acids. Unmatched junction bases numbered 7, after V lost 8 bases and J lost 5 bases. CDR1 is SNHLY and CDR2 is FYNNEI in the germline V gene. CDR3 nucleotides: TGTGCCAGCCGACAGGGCCTTGAAGATACGCAGTATTTT. Its protein product is CASRQGLEDTQYF. Supplemented by reference TRBV2 and TRBJ2-3, the full variable domain reads EPEVTQTPSHQVTQMGQEVILRCVPISNHLYFYWYRQILGQKVEFLVSFYNNEISEKSEIFDDQFSVERPDGSNFTLKIRSTKLEDSAMYFCASRQGLEDTQYFGPGTRLTVL.

V gene TRBV7-9 combines with J gene TRBJ2-2; D uncertain. The ends were cut back, 2 bases at V and 6 bases at J, with 10 bases in the middle. Per the germline V gene, CDR1 is SEHNR and CDR2 is FQNEAQ (reference sequence). CDR3 length: 14 residues. CDR3 coding DNA: TGTGCCAGCAGCTTACGGGCAGGAGCCGGGGAGCTGTTTTTT. This encodes CASSLRAGAGELFF.

This chain connects TRBV10-3 to TRBJ1-5; D gene unclear. From germline, CDR1 is ENHRY and CDR2 SYGVKD. The CDR3 extends over 16 amino acids. V was pared by 0 bases and J by 2 bases, with 11 bases between. CDR3 sequence: CAISESRSGGNQPQHF. CDR3 sequence (DNA): TGTGCCATCAGTGAGTCAAGGAGTGGGGGCAATCAGCCCCAGCATTTT.

V and J are TRBV4-1 and TRBJ2-3; 11 bases align to TRBD2. V gave up 2 bases and J gave up 0 bases; unmatched junction bases: 13. The CDR3 spans 20 residues. CDR1 and CDR2 from the germline V gene are MGHRA and YSYEKL. Here the CDR3 reads CASSQSLRLAGPLSTDTQYF. CDR3 coding DNA: TGCGCCAGCAGCCAAAGTCTCAGACTAGCGGGGCCCCTTAGCACAGATACGCAGTATTTT.

This chain links TRBV25-1 with TRBJ1-3; no clear D gene. Trimming stripped 5 bases from V and 0 bases from J, with 11 bases between. The germline V gene has CDR1 MGHDK and CDR2 SYGVNS. This CDR3 has 15 residues. CDR3 loop: CASSMGSNSGNTIYF. In DNA form, the CDR3 reads TGTGCCAGCAGTATGGGCAGTAACTCTGGAAACACCATATATTTT.

The chain carries TRBV18 and TRBJ2-3; a weak D match, TRBD2 (5 bases). V lost 0 bases to trimming and J lost 2 bases, with 15 bases between them. The germline V gene encodes CDR1 KGHSH and CDR2 LQKENI. This CDR3 is built from 17 residues. The chain's CDR3 is CASSPPGQRLVTDTQYF. DNA for the CDR3: TGTGCCAGCTCACCACCGGGTCAGCGGCTGGTCACAGATACGCAGTATTTT. Full variable domain (remainder filled in from reference TRBV18 and TRBJ2-3): NAGVMQNPRHLVRRRGQEARLRCSPMKGHSHVYWYRQLPEEGLKFMVYLQKENIIDESGMPKERFSAEFPKEGPSILRIQQVVRGDSAAYFCASSPPGQRLVTDTQYFGPGTRLTVL.

The rearrangement joins TRBV18 to TRBJ2-6; D may match TRBD1 or TRBD2 (5 bases each). Germline V gene data show CDR1 as KGHSH and CDR2 as LQKENI. The germline V and J ends were trimmed by 3 bases and 2 bases, with 17 bases remaining between them. This CDR3 comprises 18 residues. CDR3 loop: CASSPRGQGRTGANVLTF. CDR3 DNA sequence: TGTGCCAGCTCACCCCGGGGCCAAGGGCGTACTGGGGCCAACGTCCTGACTTTC.

The gene calls are TRBV9 and TRBJ1-6, with TRBD1 matching 7 bases. CDR1 is SGDLS, CDR2 YYNGEE, per germline. V lost 3 bases and J lost 2; bases outside the gene matches: 8. CDR3 length: 17 residues. The CDR3 sequence: CASSAGTGATYNSPLHF. The CDR3 nucleotides are TGTGCCAGCAGCGCGGGCACAGGGGCGACCTATAATTCACCCCTCCACTTT.

This chain connects TRBV7-8 to TRBJ2-7, with 8 bases aligning to TRBD2. Germline CDR1 is SGHVS and CDR2 is FQNEAQ. V shed 6 bases, J shed 6 bases, and the junction held 10 bases outside the gene matches. CDR3 length: 14 amino acids. As DNA, the CDR3 is TGTGCCAGCAGTCCGATTAGCGGGACGACCGAGCAGTACTTC. Protein product: CASSPISGTTEQYF.

This rearrangement joins TRBV6-5 to TRBJ1-4; D remains ambiguous. Deletions cut 6 bases from V and 7 bases from J, with 15 bases between. Germline V gene lookup returns CDR1 MNHEY and CDR2 SVGAGI. This CDR3 contains 14 residues. CDR3 protein: CASRRKGGSEKLFF. CDR3 sequence (DNA): TGTGCCAGCAGAAGGAAGGGAGGGAGTGAAAAACTGTTTTTT.

The chain couples TRBV4-1 to TRBJ1-3, with a tentative D call TRBD1 (5 bases). Germline values: CDR1 MGHRA, CDR2 YSYEKL. V lost 0 bases to trimming and J lost 0 bases, with 18 bases between them. CDR3 length: 19 residues. Here the CDR3 reads CASSQDRMGAGPSGNTIYF. The CDR3 nucleotides read TGCGCCAGCAGCCAAGATAGGATGGGAGCGGGGCCCTCTGGAAACACCATATATTTT.

The chain joins TRBV28 to TRBJ2-4; the D gene is possibly TRBD2 (6 bases). With 6 bases removed from V and 8 bases from J, the gap between germline ends came to 17 bases. This CDR3 is built from 14 residues. Per germline, CDR1 MDHEN and CDR2 SYDVKM. The CDR3 protein is CASSPRGGLDIQYF. As DNA, the CDR3 is TGTGCCAGCAGCCCCCGAGGAGGGTTGGACATTCAGTACTTC.

There are a few counts of this clone. J is TRBJ1-1 and V is TRBV19; 7 nucleotides match TRBD1. There are 14 residues in the CDR3. The V gene's germline CDR1 is LNHDA and CDR2 SQIVND (reference sequence). Losses at the gene ends were 9 bases for V and 5 bases for J; bases not matched to a gene: 12. CDR3 loop: CASRPGQGETEAFF. The CDR3 nucleotides are TGTGCCAGCCGCCCCGGGCAGGGGGAAACTGAAGCTTTCTTT.

The chain couples TRBV25-1 to TRBJ2-2, with D possibly TRBD2 on 7 matching bases. Germline V gene lookup returns CDR1 MGHDK and CDR2 SYGVNS. Trimming removed 2 bases from V and 5 bases from J, with 12 bases in between. The CDR3 is 15 residues long. The CDR3 coding sequence is TGTGCCAGCAGTGAAGGGGGGGCAAAGACCGGGGAGCTGTTTTTT. Residues: CASSEGGAKTGELFF.

The chain uses TRBV9 and TRBJ2-1; the D gene could be TRBD1 or TRBD2 (6 bases each). The germline gives CDR1 SGDLS, CDR2 YYNGEE. This CDR3 comprises 16 residues. V was shortened by 0 bases and J by 0 bases, with 10 bases between the two germline ends. The CDR3 DNA follows: TGTGCCAGCAGCGTAGGAGGGGGGCCCTCCTACAATGAGCAGTTCTTC. As protein: CASSVGGGPSYNEQFF.

This chain connects TRBV6-5 to TRBJ1-2, with a weak D call TRBD1 (6 bases). Trimming took off 7 bases at V and 7 bases at J, with 22 bases between the two ends. The CDR3 runs 15 residues. Germline CDR1 is MNHEY and CDR2 is SVGAGI. This chain's CDR3 is CASTQGSAGVGGYTF. The CDR3 DNA is TGTGCCAGCACCCAGGGGAGCGCCGGGGTAGGTGGCTACACCTTC.

This clone has a count of ten or more. V gene TRBV7-2 combines with J gene TRBJ1-2; maybe TRBD1 (6 bases). The CDR3 is made up of 12 amino acids. Germline CDR1 is SGHTA and CDR2 is FQGNSA. Between the trimmed V and J ends, which lost 3 bases and 8 bases, there was a span of 10 bases. The CDR3 coding sequence is TGTGCCAGCAGCTTCCCTGGGGGCGGCTACACCTTC. Translated, it gives CASSFPGGGYTF.

This sequence joins TRBV18 and TRBJ2-1; D tentatively reads TRBD1 or TRBD2 (5 bases each). Between the trimmed V and J ends, which lost 6 bases and 7 bases, there was a span of 19 bases. The CDR3 totals 15 residues. Germline values: CDR1 KGHSH, CDR2 LQKENI. The CDR3 DNA sequence: TGTGCCAGCTCGGTCCGGGACCCTCCGAGGAATGAGCAGTTCTTC. Translation: CASSVRDPPRNEQFF. Based on the CDR3 plus reference TRBV18 and TRBJ2-1, the full variable domain is NAGVMQNPRHLVRRRGQEARLRCSPMKGHSHVYWYRQLPEEGLKFMVYLQKENIIDESGMPKERFSAEFPKEGPSILRIQQVVRGDSAAYFCASSVRDPPRNEQFFGPGTRLTVL.

The J gene is TRBJ1-2, the V gene TRBV5-1, with D perhaps matching TRBD1 (6 bases). Germline lookup yields CDR1 SGHRS and CDR2 YFSETQ. V was clipped by 3 bases and J by 4 bases, with 10 bases between them. The CDR3 runs to 13 residues. CDR3 loop: CASSSDSSYGYTF. CDR3 coding DNA: TGCGCCAGCAGCTCGGACAGCTCCTATGGCTACACCTTC. The full variable domain, in which reference TRBV5-1 and TRBJ1-2 provide the parts outside the CDR3, is KAGVTQTPRYLIKTRGQQVTLSCSPISGHRSVSWYQQTPGQGLQFLFEYFSETQRNKGNFPGRFSGRQFSNSRSEMNVSTLELGDSALYLCASSSDSSYGYTFGSGTRLTVV.